These 21 T cell receptor beta chains were sequenced from one sample in a study of post-analysis software for immune sequencing data (dated by TCRdb to 2013 to 2016). What the work shows at the level of the full study, not this receptor alone: Several TRBV segments, including TRBV5-6, TRBV5-1 and TRBV20-1, were significantly more frequent in patients than controls.

To prepare the library, PCR was applied. The sequencer listed for this sample is Illumina HiSeq 2500. To reduce PCR and sequencing biases, unique molecular identifiers were built into the TCR beta cDNA libraries. The public reads were quality trimmed at Q25 with fastp and then assembled into clones with MiXCR by TCRdb, keeping productive beta chains. Entries are consolidated by CDR3 protein sequence, retaining the most common genes and DNA. Recorded for this sample are 800,000 to 950,000 distinct CDR3 sequences; roughly 50% of them occurred a single time. Approximately 4.5% of the sample comes from the top ten. These TCRs are of unknown antigen specificity. Material: blood. The source is a girl aged 5-17 years with multiple sclerosis.

The chain has TRBV6-5 and TRBJ2-4; D is undetermined. The J call is doubtful: the DNA matches TRBJ2-7 better. CDR1 is MNHEY and CDR2 is SVGAGI in the germline V gene. The CDR3 spans 16 residues. CDR3 amino acids: CASSYFRMIGLDEQYF. CDR3 nucleotide sequence: TGTGCCAGCAGTTACTTCCGAATGATAGGGCTTGACGAGCAGTACTTC.

The V gene is TRBV20-1, the J gene TRBJ2-6; the D is unclear. The CDR3 totals 15 residues. CDR1 DFQATT and CDR2 SNEGSKA come from the germline V gene (reference sequence). Trimming shortened V by 1 base and J by 4 bases, and 11 bases separated the two germline ends. The CDR3 region is CSARVGSSGANVLTF. The CDR3 DNA follows: TGCAGTGCTAGAGTGGGCAGTTCGGGGGCCAACGTCCTGACTTTC.

The chain links TRBV20-1 to TRBJ1-1; D is perhaps TRBD1 (5 bases). V lost 2 bases to trimming and J lost 1 base, with 11 bases between them. Germline values: CDR1 DFQATT, CDR2 SNEGSKA (reference sequence). The CDR3 covers 14 residues. CDR3 DNA sequence: TGCAGTGCTAGAACCGGGACGGAGAACACTGAAGCTTTCTTT. This encodes CSARTGTENTEAFF.

The V gene is TRBV7-9, the J gene TRBJ2-7; tentatively, D is TRBD2 (6 bases). Germline V CDR1 and CDR2: SEHNR, FQNEAQ (reference sequence). This CDR3 is 13 amino acids long. V dropped 7 bases and J dropped 4 bases, with 14 bases sitting between them. The CDR3 is CASTPGGVYEQYF. In DNA form, the CDR3 reads TGTGCCAGCACCCCCGGGGGAGTTTACGAGCAGTACTTC.

This clonotype appeared a few times. The V gene is TRBV7-9, the J gene TRBJ2-1; 12 bases fit TRBD2. From germline, CDR1 is SEHNR and CDR2 FQNEAQ (reference sequence). V was clipped by 3 bases and J by 0 bases; unmatched bases: 9. This CDR3 comprises 19 residues. The CDR3 protein is CASSLGLAGSHSSYNEQFF. The CDR3 DNA reads as TGTGCCAGCAGCTTGGGACTAGCGGGCTCTCACAGCTCCTACAATGAGCAGTTCTTC. Complete variable domain (other parts from reference TRBV7-9 and TRBJ2-1): DTGVSQNPRHKITKRGQNVTFRCDPISEHNRLYWYRQTLGQGPEFLTYFQNEAQLEKSRLLSDRFSAERPKGSFSTLEIQRTEQGDSAMYLCASSLGLAGSHSSYNEQFFGPGTRLTVL.

This clonotype has just a few counts. The rearrangement links TRBV20-1 to TRBJ1-4; D uncertain. The CDR3 length is 18 residues. The V gene lost 2 bases and the J gene lost 3 bases, with 22 bases spanning the gap. CDR1 DFQATT and CDR2 SNEGSKA come from the germline V gene (reference sequence). This CDR3 is CSARPGLHGNYANEKLFF. DNA for the CDR3: TGCAGTGCTAGACCCGGACTCCACGGAAACTACGCTAATGAAAAACTGTTTTTT.

This clonotype was picked up a small number of times. The chain uses TRBV5-5 and TRBJ2-5; D remains unclear. This CDR3 is built from 14 residues. Trimming pared 2 bases from V and 1 base from J, leaving 9 bases between. Germline lookup yields CDR1 SGHKS and CDR2 YYEKEE (reference sequence). The chain's CDR3 is CASSFGRFQETQYF. CDR3 DNA sequence: TGTGCCAGCAGCTTCGGACGCTTCCAAGAGACCCAGTACTTC. Using reference TRBV5-5 and TRBJ2-5 for the parts outside the CDR3, the full variable domain is DAGVTQSPTHLIKTRGQQVTLRCSPISGHKSVSWYQQVLGQGPQFIFQYYEKEERGRGNFPDRFSARQFPNYSSELNVNALLLGDSALYLCASSFGRFQETQYFGPGTRLLVL.

This clonotype was recorded a few times. The chain couples TRBV3-1 to TRBJ2-1; 10 bases align to TRBD1. Per the germline V gene, CDR1 is LGHDT and CDR2 is YNNKEL (reference sequence). The V gene end was trimmed by 0 bases and the J gene end by 5 bases; junction bases not matched to a gene: 4. CDR3 length: 16 residues. CDR3 sequence: CASSQETGGWDNEQFF. CDR3 DNA sequence: TGTGCCAGCAGCCAAGAGACAGGGGGCTGGGACAATGAGCAGTTCTTC.

The genes are TRBV5-1 and TRBJ1-2; D gene unclear. V lost 4 bases and J lost 0, with 13 bases in between. The germline V gene has CDR1 SGHRS and CDR2 YFSETQ. The CDR3 has 15 residues. The CDR3 nucleotides read TGCGCCAGCAGCGAGGACGGAATAACTAACTATGGCTACACCTTC. Its protein is CASSEDGITNYGYTF.

The chain joins TRBV20-1 to TRBJ1-2; unclear D gene. The CDR3 is 13 amino acids. Germline-derived CDR1 and CDR2 are DFQATT and SNEGSKA (reference sequence). The V end was cut by 5 bases, the J end by 0 bases, with 10 bases between. In DNA form, the CDR3 reads TGCAGTGCTGCCTATGAAGCTAACTATGGCTACACCTTC. This encodes CSAAYEANYGYTF.

This sequence joins TRBV20-1 and TRBJ2-5; 15 bases are shared with TRBD2. The CDR3 length is 16 residues. The trim removed 3 bases at V and 5 bases at J, leaving 7 bases unmatched. The germline V gene has CDR1 DFQATT and CDR2 SNEGSKA (reference sequence). The CDR3 DNA sequence: TGCAGTGCTAGCCTCGGGACTAGCGGGAGGAAGGAGACCCAGTACTTC. It is translated as CSASLGTSGRKETQYF.

The rearrangement links TRBV20-1 to TRBJ2-5, with D perhaps being TRBD1 or TRBD2 (5 bases each). V shed 3 bases and J shed 1 base, with 15 bases lying between them. The CDR3 has 15 residues. Germline-derived CDR1 and CDR2 are DFQATT and SNEGSKA (reference sequence). The CDR3 sequence: CSARAQGPIQETQYF. The CDR3 DNA follows: TGCAGTGCTAGGGCCCAGGGACCCATCCAAGAGACCCAGTACTTC.

The chain links TRBV6-6 to TRBJ2-5; D may match TRBD1 or TRBD2 (5 bases each). From germline, CDR1 is MNHNY and CDR2 SVGAGI (reference sequence). With 6 bases removed from V and 8 bases from J, the gap between germline ends came to 19 bases. The CDR3 consists of 14 residues. Here the CDR3 reads CASSPNRDGGTQYF. CDR3 nucleotides: TGTGCCAGCAGCCCGAACCGGGACGGTGGAACCCAGTACTTC.

The V and J genes are TRBV5-1 and TRBJ2-7, with D perhaps TRBD1 (7 bases). The CDR3 spans 16 residues. V lost 3 bases and J 0 bases, leaving 16 bases between the germline ends. The germline CDR1 and CDR2 sequences are SGHRS and YFSETQ. As DNA, the CDR3 is TGCGCCAGCAGCTGGGCGGGACAGTTGGACTCCTACGAGCAGTACTTC. Translating it yields CASSWAGQLDSYEQYF.

This chain joins TRBV10-3 and TRBJ1-5; TRBD1 might be the D (6 bases). This CDR3 comprises 16 residues. Germline V gene data show CDR1 as ENHRY and CDR2 as SYGVKD. The V gene lost 10 bases and the J gene lost 2 bases, with 21 bases spanning the gap. The CDR3 sequence is CATGDTGGGGNQPQHF. CDR3 coding DNA: TGTGCCACCGGGGACACCGGCGGGGGGGGCAATCAGCCCCAGCATTTT.

This clonotype came up a few times. The V gene is TRBV6-5, the J gene TRBJ2-1; D gene unclear. Germline CDR1 MNHEY, CDR2 SVGAGI. CDR3 length equals 12 residues. Trimming cost V 2 bases and J 7 bases, with 6 bases left between them. The CDR3 protein is CASSYGRNEQFF. Here the CDR3 DNA reads TGTGCCAGCAGTTACGGTAGGAATGAGCAGTTCTTC.

The chain recombines TRBV7-9 with TRBJ2-7; D uncertain. Germline values: CDR1 SEHNR, CDR2 FQNEAQ (reference sequence). CDR3 size: 14 residues. Trimming removed 4 bases from V and 5 bases from J, with 15 bases in between. CDR3 sequence (DNA): TGTGCCAGCAGCTCGGAACCGGCGTTCGACGAGCAGTACTTC. Translated, it gives CASSSEPAFDEQYF.

The chain is built from TRBV25-1 and TRBJ2-1; 7 bases match TRBD1. The CDR3 covers 13 residues. V shed 2 bases and J 8 bases; nucleotides not matched to a gene: 3. Germline assignment: CDR1 MGHDK and CDR2 SYGVNS. The CDR3 is CASSERGGHEQFF. CDR3 sequence (DNA): TGTGCCAGCAGTGAAAGAGGGGGCCATGAGCAGTTCTTC. Complete variable domain (other parts from reference TRBV25-1 and TRBJ2-1): EADIYQTPRYLVIGTGKKITLECSQTMGHDKMYWYQQDPGMELHLIHYSYGVNSTEKGDLSSESTVSRIRTEHFPLTLESARPSHTSQYLCASSERGGHEQFFGPGTRLTVL.

The chain employs TRBV7-2 and TRBJ1-1; 8 bases align to TRBD1. After removal of 5 bases from V and 11 bases from J, the junction contained 7 bases not matched to a gene. Germline V gene lookup returns CDR1 SGHTA and CDR2 FQGNSA. The CDR3 is 12 amino acids. The CDR3 nucleotides read TGTGCCAGCAGCGAGCGGACAGGGCCCGCTTTCTTT. This translates into CASSERTGPAFF. Supplemented by reference TRBV7-2 and TRBJ1-1, the full variable domain reads GAGVSQSPSNKVTEKGKDVELRCDPISGHTALYWYRQSLGQGLEFLIYFQGNSAPDKSGLPSDRFSAERTGGSVSTLTIQRTQQEDSAVYLCASSERTGPAFFGQGTRLTVV.

CDR3: CASSPQQGNEQYF. CDR3 nucleotide sequence: TGTGCCAGCAGCCCTCAACAGGGCAATGAGCAGTACTTC. The chain has TRBV7-3 and TRBJ2-5; D perhaps matches TRBD1 (6 bases). V lost 5 bases and J 11 bases, leaving 18 bases between the germline ends. Germline lookup yields CDR1 SGHTA and CDR2 FQGTGA. The CDR3 extends over 13 amino acids.

On this clonotype: It is likely a read error, because the conserved phenylalanine at the end of the CDR3 is missing. The chain carries TRBV5-1 and TRBJ2-7, with D possibly being TRBD2 (6 bases). The CDR3 has 12 residues. The germline V and J ends were trimmed by 2 bases and 5 bases, with 8 bases remaining between them. Germline V gene lookup returns CDR1 SGHRS and CDR2 YFSETQ. Here the CDR3 reads CASSFAGNEQYC. The CDR3 DNA is TGCGCCAGCAGCTTTGCGGGAAACGAGCAGTACTGC.